This T cell receptor (beta chain) was found in a study of OX40 agonist ivuxolimab in advanced cancers. Study at large: Subjects had a mean age of about 65 years, with a range of roughly 23 to 80; just over 80% were male.

This clone came up once. Assay used: immunoSEQ multiplex PCR; TCRdb lists only in-frame clones, some missing. The sample shows around 90,000 clones, about 91% of them seen only once. Drawing of blood for sampling happened at baseline, at cycle 4 day 1, and at cycle 7 day 1. The clonotype originates from an adult with an advanced solid tumor such as melanoma, head and neck, liver or kidney cancer. The sequenced sample was CD4+ or CD8+ T cells sorted from blood, obtained in a trial of the OX40 agonist ivuxolimab.

Here the CDR3 reads CASSLDGTSGRPYF. The CDR3, as DNA: TGTGCCAGCAGCTTGGACGGGACTAGCGGGAGGCCGTACTTC. This rearrangement joins TRBV5-5 to TRBJ2-5, with 15 bases that match TRBD2. CDR3 length: 14 amino acids. Per the germline V gene, CDR1 is SGHKS and CDR2 is YYEKEE (reference sequence). V was clipped by 0 bases and J by 13 bases; unmatched bases: 4.